These T cell receptor beta chains were read from a single sample in a study of cytomegalovirus exposure and HLA in healthy donors. The method was immunoSEQ multiplex PCR; TCRdb's version includes in-frame clones alone and lacks a portion of them. The sample has 100,000 to 150,000 clones, more than 70% seen once. Sequencing used PBMCs. The receptors were gathered from a man between 18 and 35 years old in good health and CMV-seronegative. CDR3s include the opening cysteine and the closing phenylalanine or tryptophan. A D gene is named only where the DNA matches it firmly.

j_call: TRBJ2-2
d_call: NA
cdr3_length: 15
v_call: TRBV6-5
cdr3_nt: TGTGCCAGCAGTTACTCGATCGCGGCGGGCGGGGAGCTGTTTTTT
cdr3_aa: CASSYSIAAGGELFF

j_call: TRBJ2-7
d_call: TRBD1
cdr3_length: 13
v_call: TRBV30
cdr3_nt: TGTGCCTGGAGTGCAGGGGGCGAATACGAGCAGTACTTC
cdr3_aa: CAWSAGGEYEQYF

j_call: TRBJ1-1
d_call: TRBD1
cdr3_length: 13
v_call: TRBV6-6
cdr3_nt: TGTGCCAGCAGTTACTCAGGACAGGCTGAAGCTTTCTTT
cdr3_aa: CASSYSGQAEAFF

j_call: TRBJ2-3
d_call: TRBD2
cdr3_length: 17
v_call: TRBV4-2
cdr3_nt: TGTGCCAGCAGCCAAGAGCAAATAGCGGGGGGCACAGATACGCAGTATTTT
cdr3_aa: CASSQEQIAGGTDTQYF

j_call: TRBJ1-1
d_call: NA
cdr3_length: 13
v_call: TRBV7-8
cdr3_nt: TGTGCCACTTCACGGGAGACGAACACTGAAGCTTTCTTT
cdr3_aa: CATSRETNTEAFF

j_call: TRBJ2-1
d_call: NA
cdr3_length: 12
v_call: TRBV7-9
cdr3_nt: TGTGCCAGCAATGGAGATGGGTATGAGCAGTTCTTC
cdr3_aa: CASNGDGYEQFF

j_call: TRBJ2-7
d_call: NA
cdr3_length: 13
v_call: TRBV7-8
cdr3_nt: TGTGCCAGCAGCTTGGCAGGCCCCTACGAGCAGTACTTC
cdr3_aa: CASSLAGPYEQYF

j_call: TRBJ2-7
d_call: TRBD1
cdr3_length: 15
v_call: TRBV30
cdr3_nt: TGTGCCTGGAGTGTTAAACAGGGGCGATCCTACGAGCAGTACTTC
cdr3_aa: CAWSVKQGRSYEQYF

j_call: TRBJ2-7
d_call: NA
cdr3_length: 14
v_call: TRBV18
cdr3_nt: TGTGCCAGCTCACCCTCACGGGGGAGTAACGAGCAGTACTTC
cdr3_aa: CASSPSRGSNEQYF

j_call: TRBJ1-2
d_call: NA
cdr3_length: 13
v_call: TRBV25-1
cdr3_nt: TGTGCCAGCAGTGAATCGCGGAGCTATGGCTACACCTTC
cdr3_aa: CASSESRSYGYTF

j_call: TRBJ2-3
d_call: TRBD1
cdr3_length: 15
v_call: TRBV19
cdr3_nt: TGTGCCAGCCAACGGGACAGGGGGCGATCAGATACGCAGTATTTT
cdr3_aa: CASQRDRGRSDTQYF